This T cell receptor (beta chain) was retrieved from a study of T cells expressing NK-cell markers. Study details: Source material for TCR beta repertoires consisted of sorted CD3+CD56+NKG2C+, CD3+CD56+NKG2C- and CD3+CD56-NKG2C+ T cells. Seven HCMV-seropositive donors and one seronegative donor made up the eight sequenced donors. Study-wide points: The study left the HCMV specificity of expanded NKG2C+ T cell clones unresolved. NKG2C+ dominant clonotype frequencies in 6 or 7 donors were about 1.0-7.0% of CD8+ T cells.

TCRdb reprocessed the 5' RACE reads and keeps a single row for each CDR3 protein, giving no DNA. Its clone listing holds over 350,000 distinct CDR3 sequences. Germline loops: CDR1 PRHDT, CDR2 FYEKMQ (reference sequence). There are 16 residues in the CDR3. Note on this clonotype: What it binds is unknown.

The chain combines TRBV13 with TRBJ1-5; lacking DNA, the TRBD1 call made by TCRdb goes unchecked. Material: blood T cells: a sorted CD56 or NKG2C T cell subset, CD4+ or CD8+ T cells, or bulk PBMC T cells (not recorded which). The receptor comes from a woman aged 50 to 65 in good health. The CDR3 sequence: CASSLGGQGPNQPQHF.